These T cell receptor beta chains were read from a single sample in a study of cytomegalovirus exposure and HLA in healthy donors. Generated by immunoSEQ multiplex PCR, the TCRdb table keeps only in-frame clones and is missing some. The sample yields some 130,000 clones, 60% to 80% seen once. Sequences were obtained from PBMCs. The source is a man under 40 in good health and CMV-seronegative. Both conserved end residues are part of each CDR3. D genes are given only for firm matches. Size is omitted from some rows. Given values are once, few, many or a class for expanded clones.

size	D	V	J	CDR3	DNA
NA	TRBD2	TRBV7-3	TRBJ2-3	CASSSGLAGGPDTQYF	TGTGCCAGCAGCTCGGGACTAGCGGGAGGGCCAGATACGCAGTATTTT
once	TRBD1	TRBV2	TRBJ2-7	CASRKQGANPYEQYF	TGTGCCAGCAGGAAACAGGGGGCGAACCCCTACGAGCAGTACTTC
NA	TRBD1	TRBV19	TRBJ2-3	CASSTGTGHTDTQYF	TGTGCCAGTAGTACGGGGACAGGACACACAGATACGCAGTATTTT
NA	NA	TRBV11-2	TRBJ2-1	CASSAAGGPYNEQFF	TGTGCCAGCAGCGCAGCCGGGGGGCCCTACAATGAGCAGTTCTTC
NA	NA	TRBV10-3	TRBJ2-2	CAIPGVENTGELFF	TGTGCCATCCCTGGAGTGGAGAACACCGGGGAGCTGTTTTTT
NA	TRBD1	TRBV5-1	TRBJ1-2	CASSPGQGGSYTF	TGCGCCAGCAGCCCGGGACAGGGCGGGAGCTACACCTTC
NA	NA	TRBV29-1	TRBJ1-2	CSVAPQDGYTF	TGCAGCGTTGCCCCTCAGGATGGCTACACCTTC
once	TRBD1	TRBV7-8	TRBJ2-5	CASSFSPGTGLGTQYF	TGTGCCAGCAGCTTCTCTCCCGGGACAGGGTTGGGGACCCAGTACTTC
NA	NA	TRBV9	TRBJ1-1	CASSPRVLLDTEAFF	TGTGCCAGTTCTCCCCGAGTACTTTTAGACACTGAAGCTTTCTTT
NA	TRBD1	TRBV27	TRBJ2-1	CASRTGAHEQFF	TGTGCCAGTCGTACAGGGGCGCATGAGCAGTTCTTC
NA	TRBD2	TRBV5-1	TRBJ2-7	CASSLTSGSGREQYF	TGCGCCAGCAGCTTGACGAGCGGGAGTGGGAGAGAGCAGTACTTC
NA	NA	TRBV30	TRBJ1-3	CAWSMTLSSGNTIYF	TGTGCCTGGAGCATGACATTGAGCTCTGGAAACACCATATATTTT
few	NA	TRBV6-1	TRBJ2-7	CASSPRESVVYEQYF	TGTGCCAGCAGTCCCCGAGAGAGCGTTGTCTACGAGCAGTACTTC
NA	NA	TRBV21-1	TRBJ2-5	CATGAETQYF	TGTGCCACAGGGGCAGAGACCCAGTACTTC